This T cell receptor beta chain was identified in a study of blood T cell repertoires in COVID-19. At the level of the study: Material from acute and convalescent COVID-19 was sourced from the United States, Italy and Spain.

Trimming pared 3 bases from V and 6 bases from J, leaving 14 bases between. CDR1 is MGHRA, CDR2 YSYEKL, per germline. This CDR3 is 14 amino acids long. This clone was picked up a small number of times. Categorization into cohorts depended on clinical history that participants reported. Before they entered the study, exposed participants had met a COVID-19 case within 2 weeks. In the authors' workflow: The authors estimated nucleated cell counts from reference gene primer amplification. The method was immunoSEQ multiplex PCR; TCRdb's version includes in-frame clones alone and lacks a portion of them. Clone size and the V and J calls come from that table; the DNA yielded D and trimming. This table has 260,000 or so clones, 83% appearing once.

The rearrangement joins TRBV4-1 to TRBJ1-2; D is possibly TRBD1 (5 bases). The sequence derives from a woman in her thirties or forties who had been exposed to COVID-19. The specimen sequenced was PBMCs or T cells enriched from blood (not recorded which). In nucleotides, the CDR3 is TGCGCCAGCAGCCAGCCAGGGACTAAAAATGGCTACACCTTC. It is translated as CASSQPGTKNGYTF.